The 30 T cell receptor beta chains below come from one sample, sequenced in a study of T cell clonality in common variable immunodeficiency (dated by TCRdb to the mid-2010s). Antigens for these TCRs are unknown. Libraries were built with the immunoSEQ multiplex PCR assay. Here the immuneACCESS table is served through TCRdb, limited to in-frame sequences with V and J called. Missing clones are a known gap in these copies; in checked studies unresolved V genes cover under half, and the rest lacks a known reason. This sample has about 34,000 clones in the table, none counted a single time. 28% of the sample is held by the ten biggest clonotypes. Overall study outcomes, separate from this receptor: Fewer deletions and N-nucleotide insertions were reportedly observed in CVID TCRbeta sequences, and highly modified clones with 13 or more V deletions were reportedly absent from CVID TCRbeta sequences.

The specimen was peripheral blood mononuclear cells. These receptors all stem from a human donor with common variable immunodeficiency.

This clone was picked up many times. Read coverage stops 3 residues before the CDR3 terminus; the germline J gene supplies the remainder. The genes are TRBV5-1 and TRBJ2-5, with 11 bases matching TRBD2. CDR1 SGHRS and CDR2 YFSETQ come from the germline V gene. The CDR3 consists of 17 residues. The trim removed 0 bases at V and 1 base at J, leaving 5 bases unmatched. The sequenced CDR3 bases are TGCGCCAGCAGCTTGGCCTTCGGACTAGCGGGCCAAGAGACC. Its protein is CASSLAFGLAGQET. The whole CDR3 is CASSLAFGLAGQETQYF.

Many counts were recorded for this clone. The read stops 3 residues short of the end of the CDR3; the missing end is completed from the germline J gene. V and J are TRBV5-1 and TRBJ1-1; D remains unclear. V was cut by 0 bases and J by 1 base, with 10 bases left in between. This CDR3 spans 15 amino acids. CDR1 is SGHRS, CDR2 YFSETQ, per germline. The CDR3 bases that were read are TGCGCCAGCAGCTTGGGTCGGGTCGAGAACACTGAA. Translation gives CASSLGRVENTE. The whole CDR3 region reads CASSLGRVENTEAFF.

A note on this clone: The observed sequence ends 3 residues before the CDR3 terminus, with the missing tail filled in from the germline J gene. The V and J genes are TRBV7-9 and TRBJ1-1, with 7 positions matching TRBD1. Germline values: CDR1 SEHNR, CDR2 FQNEAQ (reference sequence). V lost 4 bases and J lost 4; bases outside the gene matches: 6. The CDR3 runs to 14 residues. CDR3 sequence: CASSSDRLSTEAFF. The sequenced CDR3 bases are TGTGCCAGCAGCTCGGACAGGTTGAGCACTGAA.

At least ten counts were recorded for this clone. The observed sequence ends 3 residues before the CDR3 terminus, with the missing tail filled in from the germline J gene. The rearrangement links TRBV5-1 to TRBJ2-7; 7 nucleotides line up with TRBD2. The V segment lost 0 bases and the J segment 5 bases; nucleotides outside the gene matches: 8. This CDR3 spans 15 amino acids. CDR1 and CDR2 (germline): SGHRS, YFSETQ. CDR3: CASSLVAGAGHEQYF. The part of the CDR3 DNA that was read is TGCGCCAGCAGCTTGGTCGCGGGAGCGGGTCACGAG.

Comments on this clone: The CDR3 end is not reached by the read, which stops 3 residues before it; the germline J gene fills it in. The rearrangement links TRBV10-2 to TRBJ2-1; the D is unclear. The germline CDR1 and CDR2 sequences are WSHSY and SAAADI. The CDR3 consists of 12 residues. The V end lost 6 bases, the J end lost 9 bases, and 12 bases lay between the germline ends. Here the CDR3 reads CASRTPTSEQFF. Partial CDR3 DNA: TGCGCCAGCAGGACTCCGACGAGTGAG.

Ten or more counts support this clone. The CDR3 goes on 3 residues after the read ends, and that part is filled in from the germline J gene. This chain connects TRBV6-2 or TRBV6-3 to TRBJ2-3; perhaps TRBD2 as D (6 bases). V lost 5 bases, J lost 3 bases, and 12 bases lay in between. This CDR3 spans 14 amino acids. CDR1 is MNHEY and CDR2 is SVGEGT in the germline V gene. Incomplete CDR3 DNA: TGTGCCAGCAGTCCGGCGGGGCCAACAGATACG. Translated, it gives CASSPAGPTDT. The whole CDR3 region reads CASSPAGPTDTQYF.

At least ten counts were recorded for this clone. The covered CDR3 bases are TGTGCCAGCAGCCCCACCGGTGCTAGCACAGATACG. This encodes CASSPTGASTDT. The entire CDR3 protein is CASSPTGASTDTQYF. The chain has TRBV5-4 and TRBJ2-3; D remains unclear. The read is 3 residues too short to cover the CDR3 end, so that end is filled in from the germline J gene. The length of the CDR3 is 15 residues. Per the germline V gene, CDR1 is SGHNT and CDR2 is YYREEE (reference sequence). V gave up 4 bases and J gave up 0 bases, with 12 bases separating them.

This clone was counted ten times or more. The read stops 3 residues short of the end of the CDR3; the missing end is completed from the germline J gene. The chain couples TRBV7-3 to TRBJ2-3; tentative D call: TRBD2 (6 bases). CDR3 length: 15 amino acids. Looked up from germline, CDR1 is SGHTA and CDR2 is FQGTGA. Trimming stripped 4 bases from V and 3 bases from J, with 14 bases between. The CDR3 DNA, read in part, is TGTGCCAGCAGCTCGCTGGGTGGGGGGACAGATACG. It encodes CASSSLGGGTDT. The CDR3 in its entirety is CASSSLGGGTDTQYF.

In its sample, this clone was seen a few times. The DNA ends 3 residues before the CDR3 does, and the rest of the CDR3 is filled in from the germline J gene. The chain uses TRBV18 and TRBJ1-3, with 8 bases that match TRBD1. Trimming took 3 bases from V and 0 from J; bases not matched to a gene: 4. This CDR3 is 16 amino acids long. From germline, CDR1 is KGHSH and CDR2 LQKENI. The DNA read from the CDR3 is TGTGCCAGCTCACCCCGGACAGGGAGCTCTGGAAACACC. It yields the protein CASSPRTGSSGNT. The entire CDR3 protein reads CASSPRTGSSGNTIYF.

About this clone: A read error may produce the germline difference seen at one junction end. The sequenced fragment ends 3 residues before the CDR3 boundary, so the rest is inferred from the germline J gene. This sequence joins TRBV7-9 and TRBJ2-7; 7 bases fit TRBD1. The CDR3 consists of 14 residues. CDR1 is SEHNR, CDR2 FQNEAQ, per germline (reference sequence). The CDR3 is CSSSPSGTAYEQYF. Incomplete CDR3 DNA: TGTTCCAGCAGCCCATCCGGGACAGCCTACGAG. Complete variable domain (other parts from reference TRBV7-9 and TRBJ2-7): DTGVSQNPRHKITKRGQNVTFRCDPISEHNRLYWYRQTLGQGPEFLTYFQNEAQLEKSRLLSDRFSAERPKGSFSTLEIQRTEQGDSAMYLCSSSPSGTAYEQYFGPGTRLTVT.

This clone was counted many times. The read stops 3 residues short of the end of the CDR3; the missing end is completed from the germline J gene. The chain is built from TRBV29-1 and TRBJ1-2, with 8 nucleotides matching TRBD1. This CDR3 has 17 residues. Germline V lookup: CDR1 SQVTM, CDR2 ANQGSEA. J gave up 4 bases and V 6 bases, and 19 bases lay outside the gene matches. CDR3 residues: CSVPAPQGVRESYGYTF. CDR3 DNA (partial): TGCAGCGTCCCGGCGCCACAGGGGGTGAGGGAATCCTATGGC.

This clone was picked up a small number of times. The read terminates 3 residues ahead of where the CDR3 ends, so the germline J gene completes it. This chain joins TRBV5-6 and TRBJ2-7; D not certain. The V end lost 2 bases, the J end lost 6 bases, and 12 bases lay between the germline ends. The CDR3 totals 13 residues. Germline values: CDR1 SGHDT, CDR2 YYEEEE. CDR3 bases read: TGTGCCAGCAGCTTATTATCCCAACTCGAG. It specifies CASSLLSQLE. In full, the CDR3 reads CASSLLSQLEQYF.

Concerning this clone itself: Coverage ceases 3 residues before the CDR3 finishes, and the germline J gene fills in the end. This chain joins TRBV2 and TRBJ1-1; D is undetermined. V lost 5 bases and J lost 0, with 16 bases in between. The CDR3 sequence is 16 residues long. In germline, CDR1 is SNHLY, CDR2 FYNNEI. CDR3 bases read: TGTGCCAGCAGTTTCGACGACGGCAGGTTGAACACTGAA. It codes for CASSFDDGRLNTE. The full-length CDR3 reads as CASSFDDGRLNTEAFF.

This clone has more than one count but fewer than ten. The sequence runs out 3 residues before the end of the CDR3; the remainder is reconstructed from the germline J gene. This sequence joins TRBV19 and TRBJ2-3, with TRBD2 identical over 9 bases. Germline V CDR1 and CDR2: LNHDA, SQIVND (reference sequence). The CDR3 loop spans 18 amino acids. J gave up 0 bases and V 3 bases, and 10 bases lay outside the gene matches. The covered CDR3 bases are TGTGCCAGTAGTATGCCAGCGGGAGGATTTCCTAGCACAGATACG. Its protein product is CASSMPAGGFPSTDT. The full CDR3 reads CASSMPAGGFPSTDTQYF.

This clone was recorded at least ten times. The read gets to within 3 residues of the CDR3 end, and the germline J gene fills in the rest. V is TRBV5-1 and J is TRBJ2-4; a weak D match, TRBD1 (6 bases). Germline V gives CDR1 SGHRS, CDR2 YFSETQ. V was cut by 0 bases and J by 7 bases, with 17 bases left in between. The CDR3 extends over 16 amino acids. CDR3 residues: CASSLANSGTTNIQYF. The CDR3 DNA, read in part, is TGCGCCAGCAGCTTGGCCAATAGTGGGACAACGAACATT. The whole variable domain, remainder taken from reference TRBV5-1 and TRBJ2-4, is KAGVTQTPRYLIKTRGQQVTLSCSPISGHRSVSWYQQTPGQGLQFLFEYFSETQRNKGNFPGRFSGRQFSNSRSEMNVSTLELGDSALYLCASSLANSGTTNIQYFGAGTRLSVL.

This clone was picked up a small number of times. The read gets to within 3 residues of the CDR3 end, and the germline J gene fills in the rest. V and J are TRBV7-8 and TRBJ2-7; no definite D call. CDR1 SGHVS and CDR2 FQNEAQ come from the germline V gene. The CDR3 has 12 residues. Trimming took off 2 bases at V and 3 bases at J, with 5 bases between the two ends. Incomplete CDR3 DNA: TGTGCCAGCAGCTTACCGGGCTACGAG. Amino acid sequence: CASSLPGYE. The full-length CDR3 reads as CASSLPGYEQYF.

This clone has just a few counts. CDR3 bases read: TGTGCCAGCAGCTTAGAGCCTAGCCGGGCGTACGAG. This codes for CASSLEPSRAYE. The CDR3 in its entirety is CASSLEPSRAYEQYF. The gene calls are TRBV7-6 and TRBJ2-7, with D possibly being TRBD2 (5 bases). The CDR3 end is not reached by the read, which stops 3 residues before it; the germline J gene fills it in. CDR3 size: 15 residues. The V and J ends lost 1 base and 4 bases respectively, with 14 bases between them. CDR1 is SGHVS, CDR2 FNYEAQ, per germline.

This clone was observed a few times. Read sequence stops 3 residues before the CDR3 end, and the germline J gene provides the missing end. The chain couples TRBV7-6 to TRBJ2-3; possible D gene TRBD2, 6 bases. CDR1 is SGHVS and CDR2 is FNYEAQ in the germline V gene. Trimming took off 6 bases at V and 0 bases at J, with 16 bases between the two ends. This CDR3 spans 16 amino acids. The sequenced CDR3 bases are TGTGCCAGCAGTCCAGGACGAGCGGGCAGCACAGATACG. Its protein is CASSPGRAGSTDT. The CDR3 in full is CASSPGRAGSTDTQYF.

In its sample, this clone was seen many times. One junction end disagrees with the germline gene, perhaps due to a read error. The observed sequence ends 3 residues before the CDR3 terminus, with the missing tail filled in from the germline J gene. The chain is built from TRBV4-2 and TRBJ2-7; 14 nucleotides align to TRBD2. In germline, CDR1 is LGHNA, CDR2 YNFKEQ. This CDR3 region has 16 residues. CDR3: CASSLGTSGRSYEQYF. The sequenced part of the CDR3 DNA is TGCGCCAGCAGCCTTGGGACTAGCGGGAGATCCTACGAG.

In the case of this clone: Read sequence stops 3 residues before the CDR3 end, and the germline J gene provides the missing end. The gene calls are TRBV11-2 and TRBJ2-1, with 12 bases that match TRBD2. The CDR3 spans 15 residues. V shed 3 bases and J 9 bases; nucleotides not matched to a gene: 6. Germline V gene lookup returns CDR1 SGHAT and CDR2 FQNNGV. CDR3 bases read: TGTGCCAGCAGCTTTAGACTAGCGGGAGAATTTGAG. Translated, it gives CASSFRLAGEFE. The whole CDR3 sequence reads CASSFRLAGEFEQFF.

This clone was seen a handful of times. Read data end 3 residues before the CDR3 end; the end is taken from the germline J gene. V is TRBV20-1 and J is TRBJ2-3; 8 nucleotides match TRBD2. Germline V CDR1 and CDR2: DFQATT, SNEGSKA (reference sequence). V shed 0 bases, J shed 0 bases, and the junction held 14 bases outside the gene matches. The CDR3 has 19 residues. CDR3 DNA, as far as it was read: TGCAGTGCTAGAGACCCGGCAAAAATAGCGGGAACTAGCACAGATACG. The encoded protein is CSARDPAKIAGTSTDT. The entire CDR3 is CSARDPAKIAGTSTDTQYF.

This clone was counted a few times. Read coverage stops 3 residues before the CDR3 terminus; the germline J gene supplies the remainder. The chain carries TRBV30 and TRBJ2-1; TRBD2 agrees at 12 bases. The germline V gene has CDR1 GTSNPN and CDR2 SVGIG (reference sequence). This CDR3 has 18 amino acids. J was trimmed by 5 bases and V by 5 bases; bases with no gene match: 16. CDR3 in amino acids: CAWAGLAGLAGKHNEQFF. The sequenced CDR3 bases are TGTGCCTGGGCAGGCCTGGCGGGACTAGCGGGTAAACACAATGAG.

This clone was recorded a few times. The read is 3 residues too short to cover the CDR3 end, so that end is filled in from the germline J gene. The genes are TRBV20-1 and TRBJ2-3; tentative D call: TRBD2 (7 bases). CDR3 length: 14 residues. V shed 5 bases and J shed 5 bases, with 17 bases lying between them. Germline CDR1 DFQATT, CDR2 SNEGSKA (reference sequence). The CDR3 region is CSAPGGGAGDTQYF. Partial CDR3 DNA: TGCAGTGCTCCAGGCGGGGGCGCGGGAGATACG.

The table lists this clone with many counts. This same CDR3 is encoded by further DNA sequences in the sample. CDR3 region: CASSFQGASYEQYF. CDR3 DNA, as far as it was read: TGTGCCAGCAGCTTCCAGGGAGCCAGTTACGAG. V usage is TRBV7-2 and J usage is TRBJ2-7, with D perhaps given as TRBD1 or TRBD2 (5 bases each). The CDR3 goes on 3 residues after the read ends, and that part is filled in from the germline J gene. Trimming took 3 bases from V and 4 from J, leaving 13 bases between them. Germline CDR1 SGHTA, CDR2 FQGNSA. This CDR3 is 14 amino acids long.

In its sample, this clone was seen many times. From the germline J gene comes the end of the CDR3, since the read stops 3 residues before it. The genes are TRBV5-1 and TRBJ2-5, with D unclear. Germline CDR1 is SGHRS and CDR2 is YFSETQ. The CDR3 loop spans 13 amino acids. The V and J ends lost 4 bases and 2 bases respectively, with 9 bases between them. Partial CDR3 DNA: TGCGCCAGCAGCGCCCGGTCACAAGAGACC. Protein product: CASSARSQET. The entire CDR3 reads CASSARSQETQYF.

This clone was detected ten times or more. The sequenced fragment ends 3 residues before the CDR3 boundary, so the rest is inferred from the germline J gene. This chain uses TRBV18 with TRBJ1-5, with 7 positions matching TRBD1. Germline V gene sequence: CDR1 KGHSH, CDR2 LQKENI. The V and J ends lost 3 bases and 4 bases, in that order; junction bases with no gene match: 6. The CDR3 length is 15 residues. The CDR3 reads CASSPMDRPNQPQHF. The covered CDR3 bases are TGTGCCAGCTCACCGATGGACAGGCCTAATCAGCCC.

This clone appeared a few times. The CDR3 end falls 3 residues outside the read, so it is completed with the germline J gene. The chain combines TRBV19 with TRBJ2-1; 16 bases are shared with TRBD2. From germline, CDR1 is LNHDA and CDR2 SQIVND (reference sequence). The J segment lost 8 bases and the V segment lost 4 bases, leaving 11 bases of the junction unmatched. The length of the CDR3 is 18 residues. The CDR3 loop is CASSTGLAGGWGGDEQFF. The covered CDR3 bases are TGTGCCAGTAGTACGGGACTAGCGGGAGGGTGGGGGGGGGATGAG. The whole variable domain, remainder taken from reference TRBV19 and TRBJ2-1, is DGGITQSPKYLFRKEGQNVTLSCEQNLNHDAMYWYRQDPGQGLRLIYYSQIVNDFQKGDIAEGYSVSREKKESFPLTVTSAQKNPTAFYLCASSTGLAGGWGGDEQFFGPGTRLTVL.

Concerning this clone: Coverage ceases 3 residues before the CDR3 finishes, and the germline J gene fills in the end. The chain employs TRBV13 and TRBJ2-7; 7 positions match TRBD1. In germline, CDR1 is PRHDT, CDR2 FYEKMQ (reference sequence). Losses at the gene ends were 5 bases for V and 6 bases for J; bases not matched to a gene: 16. This CDR3 region has 16 residues. CDR3 residues: CASSLPRGSSVFEQYF. The DNA read from the CDR3 is TGTGCCAGCAGCCTACCCAGGGGGAGTAGTGTCTTCGAG.

Concerning this clone itself: The read gets to within 3 residues of the CDR3 end, and the germline J gene fills in the rest. The rearrangement joins TRBV19 to TRBJ2-1, with TRBD2 matching 9 bases. With V trimmed by 1 base and J by 1 base, 5 bases remained unmatched. The CDR3 covers 17 residues. CDR1 is LNHDA, CDR2 SQIVND, per germline (reference sequence). This chain's CDR3 is CASSIGLSGGSYNEQFF. Partial CDR3 DNA: TGTGCCAGTAGTATAGGTCTCAGCGGGGGGTCCTACAATGAG.

Many counts were recorded for this clone. The read gets to within 3 residues of the CDR3 end, and the germline J gene fills in the rest. The V call is TRBV20-1, the J call TRBJ2-5, with D tentatively TRBD2 (5 bases). V lost 6 bases and J lost 2, with 22 bases in between. The germline CDR1 and CDR2 sequences are DFQATT and SNEGSKA (reference sequence). The CDR3 is made up of 16 amino acids. The CDR3 loop is CSAPQPSGLQQETQYF. Incomplete CDR3 DNA: TGCAGTGCCCCCCAGCCGAGCGGATTACAGCAAGAGACC.